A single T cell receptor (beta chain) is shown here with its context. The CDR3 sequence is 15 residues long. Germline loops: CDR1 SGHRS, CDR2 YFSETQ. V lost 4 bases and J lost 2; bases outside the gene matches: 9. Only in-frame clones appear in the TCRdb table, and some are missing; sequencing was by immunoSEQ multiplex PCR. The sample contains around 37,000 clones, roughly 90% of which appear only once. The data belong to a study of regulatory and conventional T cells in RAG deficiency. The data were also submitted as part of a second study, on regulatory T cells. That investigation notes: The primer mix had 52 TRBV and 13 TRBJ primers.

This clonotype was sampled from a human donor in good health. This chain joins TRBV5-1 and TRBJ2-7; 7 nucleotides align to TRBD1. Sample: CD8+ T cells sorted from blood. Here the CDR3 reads CASSAARDSPYEQYF. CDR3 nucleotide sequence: TGCGCCAGCAGCGCCGCCCGGGACAGTCCCTACGAGCAGTACTTC.